Below are 22 T cell receptor beta chains sequenced from a single sample in a study of identical twins. TCRdb analysed the 5' RACE reads with MiXCR anew, one entry per CDR3 protein. The table records hundreds of thousands of distinct CDR3 sequences, roughly a quarter of them present only once. This sample was also put to use in a study of T cells expressing NK-cell markers.

Sequences were obtained from CD4+ T cells sorted from blood. The receptors stem from a woman younger than 35 in good health.

The table lists this clonotype with a few counts. The genes are TRBV2 and TRBJ2-5; 7 nucleotides agree with TRBD1. Germline lookup yields CDR1 SNHLY and CDR2 FYNNEI. J was trimmed by 2 bases and V by 7 bases; bases with no gene match: 1. There are 12 residues in the CDR3. The CDR3 DNA follows: TGTGCCAGCAAGGGGGCGCAAGAGACCCAGTACTTC. Residues: CASKGAQETQYF.

The rearrangement uses TRBV7-9 and TRBJ1-1; no definite D call. This CDR3 contains 11 residues. Germline values: CDR1 SEHNR, CDR2 FQNEAQ (reference sequence). The V and J ends lost 5 bases and 11 bases respectively, with 12 bases between them. The CDR3, as DNA: TGTGCCAGCAGCCCCGCCCTGGCGGCTTTCTTT. Protein product: CASSPALAAFF.

This clonotype has more than one count but fewer than ten. CDR3 sequence: CATSVELAGESGQFF. CDR3 in DNA: TGTGCCACCAGCGTCGAACTAGCGGGGGAATCGGGGCAGTTCTTC. The J gene is TRBJ2-1, the V gene TRBV24-1; 11 bases are shared with TRBD2. CDR1 is KGHDR, CDR2 SFDVKD, per germline. This CDR3 region has 15 residues. Losses at the gene ends were 7 bases for V and 12 bases for J; bases not matched to a gene: 13.

This chain connects TRBV12-3 or TRBV12-4 to TRBJ1-1; TRBD1 might be the D (6 bases). V lost 6 bases to trimming and J lost 5 bases, with 16 bases between them. This CDR3 spans 14 amino acids. The CDR3 coding sequence is TGTGCCAGCAGATTACCAGGGGCGCGGACTGAAGCTTTCTTT. Translating it yields CASRLPGARTEAFF.

This clonotype was picked up many times. The rearrangement joins TRBV20-1 to TRBJ1-5; D is possibly TRBD1 (5 bases). Germline V gene data show CDR1 as DFQATT and CDR2 as SNEGSKA (reference sequence). V was pared by 5 bases and J by 2 bases, with 7 bases between. The CDR3 sequence is 12 residues long. The CDR3 DNA reads as TGCAGTGCTGGGGGGGGCAATCAGCCCCAGCATTTT. Encoded protein: CSAGGGNQPQHF.

The chain recombines TRBV12-3 or TRBV12-4 with TRBJ2-3, with TRBD2 matching 13 bases. CDR3 length: 15 amino acids. The trim removed 5 bases at V and 5 bases at J, leaving 4 bases unmatched. CDR3 nucleotide sequence: TGTGCCAGCAGTCGGACTAGCGGGAGAGGAGATACGCAGTATTTT. Residues: CASSRTSGRGDTQYF.

The chain links TRBV29-1 to TRBJ2-7; tentatively, D is TRBD2 (6 bases). Germline values: CDR1 SQVTM, CDR2 ANQGSEA. The V end lost 8 bases, the J end lost 0 bases, and 14 bases lay between the germline ends. This CDR3 is 13 amino acids long. The CDR3 DNA sequence: TGCAGCATCAAGTGGGGACTCTCCTACGAGCAGTACTTC. Its protein product is CSIKWGLSYEQYF.

The V gene is TRBV7-2, the J gene TRBJ2-7, with D perhaps TRBD1 or TRBD2 (8 bases each). Germline loops: CDR1 SGHTA, CDR2 FQGNSA. V lost 5 bases, J lost 3 bases, and 17 bases lay in between. The CDR3 spans 15 residues. The CDR3 region has the DNA TGTGCCAGCAGCCGTAGCGGGACAGGTCACTACGAGCAGTACTTC. It specifies CASSRSGTGHYEQYF. The full variable domain, completed using reference TRBV7-2 and TRBJ2-7, is GAGVSQSPSNKVTEKGKDVELRCDPISGHTALYWYRQSLGQGLEFLIYFQGNSAPDKSGLPSDRFSAERTGGSVSTLTIQRTQQEDSAVYLCASSRSGTGHYEQYFGPGTRLTVT.

This clonotype is a singleton in its sample. The J gene is TRBJ2-1, the V gene TRBV7-2; possibly TRBD2 for D (6 bases). Germline loops: CDR1 SGHTA, CDR2 FQGNSA. V was clipped by 5 bases and J by 8 bases, with 16 bases between them. The CDR3 sequence is 14 residues long. Written as DNA, the CDR3 is TGTGCCAGCAGCCCGCTAGCGTCTGTCCATGAGCAGTTCTTC. Translation gives CASSPLASVHEQFF.

This clonotype has only one observation. The CDR3 sequence is CASSQGTAFDATQYF. CDR3 nucleotides: TGCGCCAGCAGCCAAGGGACAGCTTTTGACGCGACCCAGTACTTC. The V call is TRBV4-3, the J call TRBJ2-5; possibly TRBD1 for D (6 bases). With 1 base removed from V and 7 bases from J, the gap between germline ends came to 16 bases. Per germline, CDR1 LGHNA and CDR2 YSLEER. The CDR3 covers 15 residues.

The chain links TRBV20-1 to TRBJ2-1, with D tentatively TRBD2 (6 bases). V shed 6 bases and J shed 5 bases, with 17 bases lying between them. Germline CDR1 DFQATT, CDR2 SNEGSKA (reference sequence). This CDR3 has 14 amino acids. The CDR3 DNA follows: TGCAGTGCCACGGGACTTCGACAACACAATGAGCAGTTCTTC. It codes for CSATGLRQHNEQFF.

This clonotype was seen many times. The V gene is TRBV12-3 or TRBV12-4, the J gene TRBJ1-2; D uncertain. Trimming removed 2 bases from V and 1 base from J, with 5 bases in between. This CDR3 region has 13 residues. The DNA for the CDR3 is TGTGCCAGCAGTTTACACGATAACTATGGCTACACCTTC. Translation: CASSLHDNYGYTF.

The chain has TRBV10-3 and TRBJ2-3; D possibly uses TRBD1 or TRBD2 (7 bases each). Germline CDR1 is ENHRY and CDR2 is SYGVKD. Trimming took 8 bases from V and 3 from J, leaving 12 bases between them. The CDR3 extends over 13 amino acids. The DNA of the CDR3 is TGTGCCATCGGGCAGGGGGGGACAGATACGCAGTATTTT. Translating gives CAIGQGGTDTQYF.

This clonotype was seen a handful of times. The chain employs TRBV20-1 and TRBJ2-1; unclear D gene. The V and J ends lost 3 bases and 6 bases respectively, with 12 bases between them. In germline, CDR1 is DFQATT, CDR2 SNEGSKA (reference sequence). The CDR3 sequence is 13 residues long. CDR3 in amino acids: CSASLPVGNEQFF. The CDR3 DNA reads as TGCAGTGCTAGCCTCCCAGTGGGCAATGAGCAGTTCTTC.

CDR3 sequence reads: CASSSDRNQPQHF. The CDR3 DNA sequence: TGTGCCAGCAGCTCCGACAGGAATCAGCCCCAGCATTTT. V is TRBV7-6 and J is TRBJ1-5, with D possibly TRBD1 on 6 matching bases. CDR1 SGHVS and CDR2 FNYEAQ come from the germline V gene. Trimming shortened V by 4 bases and J by 4 bases, and 8 bases separated the two germline ends. The CDR3 extends over 13 amino acids.

The rearrangement joins TRBV5-5 to TRBJ2-3, with D tentatively TRBD1 (7 bases). Germline V gene data show CDR1 as SGHKS and CDR2 as YYEKEE (reference sequence). This CDR3 is 15 amino acids long. The ends were cut back, 3 bases at V and 4 bases at J, with 15 bases in the middle. The CDR3 sequence is CASSWGGGGPDTQYF. CDR3 sequence (DNA): TGTGCCAGCAGCTGGGGTGGAGGGGGCCCAGATACGCAGTATTTT.

The V call is TRBV5-1, the J call TRBJ1-2; 7 bases align to TRBD1. The germline V gene has CDR1 SGHRS and CDR2 YFSETQ. This CDR3 is 15 amino acids long. The V and J ends lost 1 base and 3 bases, in that order; junction bases with no gene match: 6. CDR3 region: CASSLTIDRDYGYTF. In DNA, the CDR3 is TGCGCCAGCAGCTTGACCATTGACAGGGACTATGGCTACACCTTC.

In DNA form, the CDR3 reads TGCGCCAGCAGCGTTCGATTACAGGGTTTGGGTGGCTACACCTTC. This encodes CASSVRLQGLGGYTF. The chain couples TRBV4-3 to TRBJ1-2, with D perhaps matching TRBD1 (6 bases). The CDR3 runs 15 residues. Germline assignment: CDR1 LGHNA and CDR2 YSLEER. The V and J ends lost 5 bases and 7 bases respectively, with 20 bases between them.

This clonotype was recorded a few times. This chain uses TRBV5-6 with TRBJ2-2; D is possibly TRBD2 (5 bases). This CDR3 comprises 15 residues. V was cut by 2 bases and J by 3 bases, with 11 bases left in between. The germline V gene has CDR1 SGHDT and CDR2 YYEEEE. The CDR3 here is CASSLLVRDTGELFF. CDR3 sequence (DNA): TGTGCCAGCAGCTTACTAGTAAGAGACACCGGGGAGCTGTTTTTT.

V and J are TRBV6-5 and TRBJ1-1; 7 bases line up with TRBD1. CDR3 length equals 15 residues. Germline CDR1 MNHEY, CDR2 SVGAGI. V dropped 4 bases and J dropped 4; count of bases not matched to a gene: 9. DNA for the CDR3: TGTGCCAGCAGTTCGCCAGGGGGATTGAGCACTGAAGCTTTCTTT. Translating gives CASSSPGGLSTEAFF.

This clonotype was seen more than once but under ten times. This rearrangement joins TRBV23-1 to TRBJ2-1; maybe TRBD1 (5 bases). TRBV23-1 is classed as an ORF, of uncertain function. The CDR3 extends over 17 amino acids. Trimming shortened V by 2 bases and J by 4 bases, and 18 bases separated the two germline ends. For the CDR3, the DNA is TGCGCCAGCAGTCAACGGGTTCAGGGCAAGGGGTACAATGAGCAGTTCTTC. Translation gives CASSQRVQGKGYNEQFF.

The chain uses TRBV7-3 and TRBJ2-3; perhaps TRBD2 as D (6 bases). Germline CDR1 and CDR2: SGHTA and FQGTGA. This CDR3 is 15 amino acids long. Trimming pared 5 bases from V and 2 bases from J, leaving 14 bases between. This chain's CDR3 is CASSLLGGVTDTQYF. The CDR3 nucleotides read TGTGCCAGCAGCCTACTCGGGGGAGTCACAGATACGCAGTATTTT.